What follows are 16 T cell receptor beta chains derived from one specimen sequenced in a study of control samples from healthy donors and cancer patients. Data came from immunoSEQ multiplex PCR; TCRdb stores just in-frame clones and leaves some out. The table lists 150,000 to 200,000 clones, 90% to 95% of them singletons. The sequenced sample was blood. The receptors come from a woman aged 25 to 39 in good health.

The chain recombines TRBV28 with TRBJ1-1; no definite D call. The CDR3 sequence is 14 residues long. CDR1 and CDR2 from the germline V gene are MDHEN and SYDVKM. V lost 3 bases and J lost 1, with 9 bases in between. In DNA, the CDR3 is TGTGCCAGCAGTTTTCTTCGGCAGAACACTGAAGCTTTCTTT. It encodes CASSFLRQNTEAFF.

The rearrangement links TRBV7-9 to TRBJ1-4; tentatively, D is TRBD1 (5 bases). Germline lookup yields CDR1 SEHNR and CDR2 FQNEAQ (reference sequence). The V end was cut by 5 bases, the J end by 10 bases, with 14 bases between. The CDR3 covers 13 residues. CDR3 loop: CASSPGPTGKLFF. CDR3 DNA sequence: TGTGCCAGCAGCCCCGGTCCCACAGGAAAACTGTTTTTT. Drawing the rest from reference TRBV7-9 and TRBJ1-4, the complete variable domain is DTGVSQNPRHKITKRGQNVTFRCDPISEHNRLYWYRQTLGQGPEFLTYFQNEAQLEKSRLLSDRFSAERPKGSFSTLEIQRTEQGDSAMYLCASSPGPTGKLFFGSGTQLSVL.

DNA for the CDR3: TGTGCCAGCAGCTTAGGTATGGCCCACAATGAGCAGTTCTTC. It is translated as CASSLGMAHNEQFF. The chain carries TRBV11-3 and TRBJ2-1; D is ambiguous. Trimming removed 1 base from V and 5 bases from J, with 9 bases in between. The CDR3 length is 14 residues. The germline CDR1 and CDR2 sequences are SGHNT and YENEEA.

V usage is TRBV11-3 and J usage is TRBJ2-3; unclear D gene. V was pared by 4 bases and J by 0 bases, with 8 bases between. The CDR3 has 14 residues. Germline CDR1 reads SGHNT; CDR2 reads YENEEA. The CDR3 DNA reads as TGTGCCAGCAGCTCCCTGACTAGCACAGATACGCAGTATTTT. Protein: CASSSLTSTDTQYF.

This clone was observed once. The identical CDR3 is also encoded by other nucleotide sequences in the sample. CDR3 amino acids: CASSIDTATDTQYF. The CDR3 bases are TGTGCCAGTAGTATAGATACCGCCACAGATACGCAGTATTTT. The chain employs TRBV19 and TRBJ2-3, with D hard to call. CDR1 is LNHDA, CDR2 SQIVND, per germline (reference sequence). Deletions cut 0 bases from V and 2 bases from J, with 6 bases between. This CDR3 is 14 amino acids long.

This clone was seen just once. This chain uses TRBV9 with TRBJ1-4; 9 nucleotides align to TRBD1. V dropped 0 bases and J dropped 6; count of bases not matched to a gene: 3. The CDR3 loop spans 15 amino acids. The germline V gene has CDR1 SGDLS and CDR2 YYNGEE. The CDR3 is CASSVGGTGHEKLFF. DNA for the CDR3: TGTGCCAGCAGCGTAGGAGGGACAGGGCATGAAAAACTGTTTTTT.

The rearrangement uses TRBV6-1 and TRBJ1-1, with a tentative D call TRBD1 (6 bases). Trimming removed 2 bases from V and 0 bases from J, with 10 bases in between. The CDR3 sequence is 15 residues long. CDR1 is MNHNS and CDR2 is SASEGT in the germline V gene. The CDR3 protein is CASSEYDRLNTEAFF. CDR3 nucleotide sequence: TGTGCCAGCAGTGAATATGACAGGTTGAACACTGAAGCTTTCTTT.

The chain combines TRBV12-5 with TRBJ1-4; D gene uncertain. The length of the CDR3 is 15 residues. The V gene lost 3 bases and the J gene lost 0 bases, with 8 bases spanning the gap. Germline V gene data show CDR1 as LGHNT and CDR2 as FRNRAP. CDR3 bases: TGTGCTAGTGGTTTTTTTAGCGCAACTAATGAAAAACTGTTTTTT. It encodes CASGFFSATNEKLFF.

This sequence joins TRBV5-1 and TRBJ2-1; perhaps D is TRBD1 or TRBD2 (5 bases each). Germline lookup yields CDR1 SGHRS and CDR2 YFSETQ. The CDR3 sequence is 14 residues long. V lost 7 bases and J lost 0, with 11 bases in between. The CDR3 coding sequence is TGCGCCAGCCTCCGGGACGGCTCCTACAATGAGCAGTTCTTC. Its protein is CASLRDGSYNEQFF. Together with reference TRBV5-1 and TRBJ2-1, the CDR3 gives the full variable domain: KAGVTQTPRYLIKTRGQQVTLSCSPISGHRSVSWYQQTPGQGLQFLFEYFSETQRNKGNFPGRFSGRQFSNSRSEMNVSTLELGDSALYLCASLRDGSYNEQFFGPGTRLTVL.

The CDR3 reads CASKGGRAYEQYF. In nucleotides, the CDR3 is TGTGCCAGCAAGGGGGGCAGAGCCTACGAGCAGTACTTC. V is TRBV28 and J is TRBJ2-7, with D perhaps assigned TRBD1 or TRBD2 (6 bases each). V was trimmed by 7 bases and J by 2 bases, leaving 12 bases between them. From germline, CDR1 is MDHEN and CDR2 SYDVKM. The CDR3 totals 13 residues.

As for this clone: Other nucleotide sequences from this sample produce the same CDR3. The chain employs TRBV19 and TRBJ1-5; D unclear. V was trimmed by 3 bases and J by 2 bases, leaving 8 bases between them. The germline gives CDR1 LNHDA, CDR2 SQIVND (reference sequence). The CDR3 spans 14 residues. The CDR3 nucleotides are TGTGCCAGTAGTATTGGGCAGGGCAATCAGCCCCAGCATTTT. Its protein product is CASSIGQGNQPQHF. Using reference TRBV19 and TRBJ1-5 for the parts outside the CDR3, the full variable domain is DGGITQSPKYLFRKEGQNVTLSCEQNLNHDAMYWYRQDPGQGLRLIYYSQIVNDFQKGDIAEGYSVSREKKESFPLTVTSAQKNPTAFYLCASSIGQGNQPQHFGDGTRLSIL.

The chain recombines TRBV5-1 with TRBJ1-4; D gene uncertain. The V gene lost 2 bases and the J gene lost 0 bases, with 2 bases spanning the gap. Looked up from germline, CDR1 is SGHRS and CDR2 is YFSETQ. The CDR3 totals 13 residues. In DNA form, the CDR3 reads TGCGCCAGCAGCTTACCAACTAATGAAAAACTGTTTTTT. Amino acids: CASSLPTNEKLFF.

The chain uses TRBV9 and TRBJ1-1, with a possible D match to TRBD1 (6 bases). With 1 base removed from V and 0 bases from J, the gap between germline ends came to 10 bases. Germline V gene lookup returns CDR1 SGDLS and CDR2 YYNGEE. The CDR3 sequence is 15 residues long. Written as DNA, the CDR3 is TGTGCCAGCAGCGTACCTCGGACAGTGAACACTGAAGCTTTCTTT. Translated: CASSVPRTVNTEAFF.

The CDR3 bases are TGTGCCAGCAGCCAAGATGAGGACAGGGATAATGAAAAACTGTTTTTT. Its protein product is CASSQDEDRDNEKLFF. The V gene is TRBV14, the J gene TRBJ1-4, with TRBD1 matching over 8 bases. The length of the CDR3 is 16 residues. With V trimmed by 0 bases and J by 4 bases, 4 bases remained unmatched. Germline CDR1 reads SGHDN; CDR2 reads FVKESK.

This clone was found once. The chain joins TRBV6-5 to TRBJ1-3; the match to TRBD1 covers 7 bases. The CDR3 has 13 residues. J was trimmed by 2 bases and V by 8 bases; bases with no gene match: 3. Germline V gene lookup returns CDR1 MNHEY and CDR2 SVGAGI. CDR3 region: CASRQGAGNTIYF. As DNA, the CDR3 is TGTGCCAGCCGCCAGGGGGCTGGAAACACCATATATTTT.

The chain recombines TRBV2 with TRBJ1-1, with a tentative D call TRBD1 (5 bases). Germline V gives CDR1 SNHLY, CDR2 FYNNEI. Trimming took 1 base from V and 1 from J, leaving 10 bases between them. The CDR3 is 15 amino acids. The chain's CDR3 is CASSEGGRGNTEAFF. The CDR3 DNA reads TGTGCCAGCAGTGAAGGGGGTAGGGGGAACACTGAAGCTTTCTTT.